Following are 18 T cell receptor beta chains from one sample sequenced in a study of T cell repertoires in ileal Crohn's disease. Clones were sequenced by immunoSEQ multiplex PCR, and TCRdb holds only the in-frame ones, with some missing. The data show approximately 5,400 clones, roughly 80% seen once. The sequenced sample was ileal tissue. The receptor set was obtained from an adult with Crohn's disease.

The chain couples TRBV7-9 to TRBJ2-2, with D possibly TRBD2 on 6 matching bases. This CDR3 has 15 amino acids. V lost 2 bases and J lost 3, with 10 bases in between. Germline loops: CDR1 SEHNR, CDR2 FQNEAQ (reference sequence). CDR3 sequence reads: CASSLTGGDTGELFF. In DNA, the CDR3 is TGTGCCAGCAGCTTAACCGGGGGTGACACCGGGGAGCTGTTTTTT. Filled out from reference TRBV7-9 and TRBJ2-2, the complete variable domain reads DTGVSQNPRHKITKRGQNVTFRCDPISEHNRLYWYRQTLGQGPEFLTYFQNEAQLEKSRLLSDRFSAERPKGSFSTLEIQRTEQGDSAMYLCASSLTGGDTGELFFGEGSRLTVL.

V is TRBV7-9 and J is TRBJ2-7; 9 nucleotides agree with TRBD1. Germline lookup yields CDR1 SEHNR and CDR2 FQNEAQ (reference sequence). J was trimmed by 2 bases and V by 1 base; bases with no gene match: 9. The CDR3 consists of 17 residues. In nucleotides, the CDR3 is TGTGCCAGCAGCTTAGAACCCCGGACAGGGGATACCTACGAGCAGTACTTC. Its protein is CASSLEPRTGDTYEQYF.

This rearrangement joins TRBV6-5 to TRBJ2-7; 10 bases line up with TRBD1. CDR1 MNHEY and CDR2 SVGAGI come from the germline V gene. The length of the CDR3 is 15 residues. The J segment lost 5 bases and the V segment lost 2 bases, leaving 6 bases of the junction unmatched. The CDR3 region is CASSYADRGLHEQYF. CDR3 in DNA: TGTGCCAGCAGTTACGCGGACAGGGGGTTGCACGAGCAGTACTTC.

The chain joins TRBV2 to TRBJ1-4; TRBD1 aligns across 7 bases. The CDR3 is made up of 15 amino acids. After removal of 5 bases from V and 4 bases from J, the junction contained 7 bases not matched to a gene. The germline CDR1 and CDR2 sequences are SNHLY and FYNNEI. Written as DNA, the CDR3 is TGTGCCAGCAGTCCAGGGGGGGGGTTTAATGAAAAACTGTTTTTT. Translating it yields CASSPGGGFNEKLFF.

J is TRBJ1-1 and V is TRBV29-1; 8 bases are a match to TRBD1. Germline-derived CDR1 and CDR2 are SQVTM and ANQGSEA. J was trimmed by 5 bases and V by 4 bases; bases with no gene match: 15. The CDR3 runs to 16 residues. CDR3 region: CSVVGQGAVRGTEAFF. The CDR3 DNA follows: TGCAGCGTTGTGGGGCAGGGGGCTGTAAGAGGGACTGAAGCTTTCTTT.

V and J are TRBV27 and TRBJ2-7; D remains unclear. Per the germline V gene, CDR1 is MNHEY and CDR2 is SMNVEV (reference sequence). Deletions cut 3 bases from V and 2 bases from J, with 8 bases between. The CDR3 is 13 residues long. The CDR3 here is CASSLFGAYEQYF. The CDR3 coding sequence is TGTGCCAGCAGTTTGTTTGGGGCCTACGAGCAGTACTTC.

This clone has only a few counts. The chain uses TRBV10-3 and TRBJ1-4; D uncertain. From germline, CDR1 is ENHRY and CDR2 SYGVKD. V lost 3 bases and J 6 bases, leaving 2 bases between the germline ends. CDR3 length: 11 amino acids. This CDR3 is CAISEDEKLFF. CDR3 bases: TGTGCCATCAGTGAAGATGAAAAACTGTTTTTT.

This rearrangement joins TRBV15 to TRBJ2-3, with D maybe TRBD1 (5 bases). Germline-derived CDR1 and CDR2 are LNHNV and YYDKDF (reference sequence). Deletions cut 3 bases from V and 0 bases from J, with 7 bases between. The CDR3 extends over 14 amino acids. The CDR3 DNA follows: TGTGCCACCAGCAGGACAGCTAGCACAGATACGCAGTATTTT. Its translation is CATSRTASTDTQYF.

V is TRBV21-1 and J is TRBJ1-6; TRBD1, the table's D call, was not compared with the DNA. TRBV21-1 is deemed a pseudogene. The CDR3 runs 13 residues. The CDR3 spells CASPRQVRSPLHF. The CDR3 DNA follows: TGTGCCAGCCCCCGACAAGTCAGGTCACCCCTCCACTTT.

CDR3 nucleotide sequence: TGTGCCTGGAGTAGGGATAGAGGGGGGACCGGGGAGCTGTTTTTT. This codes for CAWSRDRGGTGELFF. V is TRBV30 and J is TRBJ2-2; D is perhaps TRBD1 or TRBD2 (6 bases each). V was cut by 2 bases and J by 5 bases, with 15 bases left in between. This CDR3 has 15 residues. Germline V CDR1 and CDR2: GTSNPN, SVGIG (reference sequence).

This clone was seen only once. The chain links TRBV5-1 to TRBJ1-6; 8 bases agree with TRBD1. Germline CDR1 is SGHRS and CDR2 is YFSETQ. This CDR3 has 14 amino acids. J was trimmed by 10 bases and V by 4 bases; bases with no gene match: 7. The CDR3 coding sequence is TGCGCCAGCAGCCAGACAGGGGATGGATCACCCCTCCACTTT. This codes for CASSQTGDGSPLHF.

This chain uses TRBV28 with TRBJ1-5, with D perhaps TRBD1 (6 bases). The ends were cut back, 8 bases at V and 5 bases at J, with 13 bases in the middle. The germline V gene has CDR1 MDHEN and CDR2 SYDVKM. This CDR3 comprises 13 residues. CDR3 nucleotide sequence: TGTGCCAGCGGATGGGGACACTATCAGCCCCAGCATTTT. Protein sequence: CASGWGHYQPQHF. The whole variable domain, filled in from reference TRBV28 and TRBJ1-5, reads DVKVTQSSRYLVKRTGEKVFLECVQDMDHENMFWYRQDPGLGLRLIYFSYDVKMKEKGDIPEGYSVSREKKERFSLILESASTNQTSMYLCASGWGHYQPQHFGDGTRLSIL.

The rearrangement uses TRBV12-5 and TRBJ2-5, with D uncertain. The CDR3 spans 11 residues. Germline V CDR1 and CDR2: LGHNT, FRNRAP. V lost 3 bases, J lost 5 bases, and 4 bases lay in between. The CDR3, as DNA: TGTGCTAGTGGTTTTCGGGAGACCCAGTACTTC. Its translation: CASGFRETQYF.

The J gene is TRBJ1-1, the V gene TRBV18; 9 bases agree with TRBD1. Germline CDR1 and CDR2: KGHSH and LQKENI. V dropped 2 bases and J dropped 6; count of bases not matched to a gene: 7. The CDR3 has 15 amino acids. CDR3 in amino acids: CASSPGTGQRAEAFF. The CDR3 bases are TGTGCCAGCTCACCAGGGACAGGGCAAAGGGCTGAAGCTTTCTTT.

This chain links TRBV28 with TRBJ2-3, with 9 nucleotides matching TRBD1. Germline V CDR1 and CDR2: MDHEN, SYDVKM. V trimming: 2 bases; J trimming: 4 bases; junction bases outside the gene matches: 4. CDR3 length: 15 residues. The CDR3 region is CASSLKGQGADTQYF. The CDR3 DNA follows: TGTGCCAGCAGTTTAAAGGGACAGGGTGCAGATACGCAGTATTTT.

This sequence joins TRBV7-3 and TRBJ2-5; 8 positions agree with TRBD2. The V gene end was trimmed by 2 bases and the J gene end by 6 bases; junction bases not matched to a gene: 11. Germline CDR1 is SGHTA and CDR2 is FQGTGA. The CDR3 spans 16 residues. The CDR3 region is CASSLGAGGGLKTQYF. The CDR3 coding sequence is TGTGCCAGCAGCTTAGGGGCGGGAGGAGGTTTAAAGACCCAGTACTTC.

The genes are TRBV6-5 and TRBJ2-3, with D perhaps matching TRBD1 or TRBD2 (5 bases each). The ends were cut back, 2 bases at V and 5 bases at J, with 11 bases in the middle. Germline CDR1 is MNHEY and CDR2 is SVGAGI. The CDR3 is 14 residues long. CDR3 in amino acids: CASSYRDQRDTQYF. In DNA, the CDR3 is TGTGCCAGCAGTTACCGGGACCAAAGAGATACGCAGTATTTT.

The CDR3 DNA sequence: TGTGCCAGCACCATGACAAATTTCATGAACACTGAAGCTTTCTTT. Its protein is CASTMTNFMNTEAFF. This chain uses TRBV7-2 with TRBJ1-1; D not certain. Between the trimmed V and J ends, which lost 7 bases and 0 bases, there was a span of 15 bases. The germline CDR1 and CDR2 sequences are SGHTA and FQGNSA. This CDR3 comprises 15 residues.